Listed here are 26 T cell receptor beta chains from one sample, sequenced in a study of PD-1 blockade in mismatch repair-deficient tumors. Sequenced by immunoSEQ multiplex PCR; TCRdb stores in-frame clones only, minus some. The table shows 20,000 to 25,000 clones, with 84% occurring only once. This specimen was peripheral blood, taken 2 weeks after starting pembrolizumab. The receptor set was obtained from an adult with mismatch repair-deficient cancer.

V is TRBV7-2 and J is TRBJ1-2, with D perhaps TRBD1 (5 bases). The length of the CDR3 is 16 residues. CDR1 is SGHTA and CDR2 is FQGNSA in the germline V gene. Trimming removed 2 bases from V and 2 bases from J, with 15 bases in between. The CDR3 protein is CASSLTSVGANYGYTF. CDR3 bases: TGTGCCAGCAGCTTAACCTCGGTAGGGGCGAACTATGGCTACACCTTC.

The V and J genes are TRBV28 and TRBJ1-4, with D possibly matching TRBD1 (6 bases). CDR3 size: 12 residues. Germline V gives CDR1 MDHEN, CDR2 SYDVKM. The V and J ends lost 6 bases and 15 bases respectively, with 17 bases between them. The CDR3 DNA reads TGTGCCAGCAGATCGCAGGGACATGCGGTGTTTTTT. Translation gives CASRSQGHAVFF. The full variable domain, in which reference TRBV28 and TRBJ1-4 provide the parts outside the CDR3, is DVKVTQSSRYLVKRTGEKVFLECVQDMDHENMFWYRQDPGLGLRLIYFSYDVKMKEKGDIPEGYSVSREKKERFSLILESASTNQTSMYLCASRSQGHAVFFGSGTQLSVL.

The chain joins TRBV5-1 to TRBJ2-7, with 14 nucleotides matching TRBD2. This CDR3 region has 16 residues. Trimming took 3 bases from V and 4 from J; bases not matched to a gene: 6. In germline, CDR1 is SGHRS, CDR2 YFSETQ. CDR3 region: CASSSGLAGGLYEQYF. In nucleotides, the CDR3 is TGCGCCAGCAGCTCAGGACTAGCGGGAGGACTATACGAGCAGTACTTC. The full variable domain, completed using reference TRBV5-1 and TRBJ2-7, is KAGVTQTPRYLIKTRGQQVTLSCSPISGHRSVSWYQQTPGQGLQFLFEYFSETQRNKGNFPGRFSGRQFSNSRSEMNVSTLELGDSALYLCASSSGLAGGLYEQYFGPGTRLTVT.

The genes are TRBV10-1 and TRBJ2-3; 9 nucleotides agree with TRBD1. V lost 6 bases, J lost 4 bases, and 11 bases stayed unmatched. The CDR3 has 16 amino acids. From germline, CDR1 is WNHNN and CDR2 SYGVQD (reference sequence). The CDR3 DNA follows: TGCGCCAGCAGGGGCCCGGGACAGGGAAGGCCAGATACGCAGTATTTT. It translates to CASRGPGQGRPDTQYF.

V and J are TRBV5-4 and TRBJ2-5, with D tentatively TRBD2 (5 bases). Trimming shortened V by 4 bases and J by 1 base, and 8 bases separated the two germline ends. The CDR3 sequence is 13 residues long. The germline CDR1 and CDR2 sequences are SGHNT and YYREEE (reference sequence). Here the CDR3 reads CASSGGFQETQYF. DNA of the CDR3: TGTGCCAGCAGCGGCGGGTTCCAAGAGACCCAGTACTTC.

The CDR3 loop reads CASSFGGTSWRTDTQYF. CDR3 DNA: TGTGCCAGCAGCTTTGGTGGGACTAGCTGGCGGACAGATACGCAGTATTTT. This chain uses TRBV11-3 with TRBJ2-3; 9 nucleotides agree with TRBD2. Germline trimming cut 3 bases from V and 3 bases from J; bases unmatched to any gene: 10. Germline-derived CDR1 and CDR2 are SGHNT and YENEEA. The CDR3 is 17 amino acids. The entire variable domain, with the rest obtained from reference TRBV11-3 and TRBJ2-3, is as follows: EAGVVQSPRYKIIEKKQPVAFWCNPISGHNTLYWYLQNLGQGPELLIRYENEEAVDDSQLPKDRFSAERLKGVDSTLKIQPAELGDSAVYLCASSFGGTSWRTDTQYFGPGTRLTVL.

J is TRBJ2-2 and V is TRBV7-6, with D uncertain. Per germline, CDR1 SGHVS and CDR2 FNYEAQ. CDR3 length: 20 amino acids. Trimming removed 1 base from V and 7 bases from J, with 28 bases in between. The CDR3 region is CASSLVPGPDAIVGNGELFF. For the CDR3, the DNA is TGTGCCAGCAGCTTAGTACCCGGCCCGGACGCAATAGTAGGTAACGGGGAGCTGTTTTTT.

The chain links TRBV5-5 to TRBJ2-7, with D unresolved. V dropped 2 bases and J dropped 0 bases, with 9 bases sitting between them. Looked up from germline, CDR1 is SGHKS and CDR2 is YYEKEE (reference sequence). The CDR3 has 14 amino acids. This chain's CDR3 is CASSFGVSSYEQYF. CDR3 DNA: TGTGCCAGCAGCTTTGGGGTTAGCTCCTACGAGCAGTACTTC.

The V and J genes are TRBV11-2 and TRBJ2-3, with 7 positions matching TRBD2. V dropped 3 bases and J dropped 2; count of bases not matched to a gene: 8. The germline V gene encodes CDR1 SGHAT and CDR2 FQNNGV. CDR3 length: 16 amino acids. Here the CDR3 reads CASSFGSGAITDTQYF. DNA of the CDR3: TGTGCCAGCAGCTTCGGAAGCGGGGCGATCACAGATACGCAGTATTTT.

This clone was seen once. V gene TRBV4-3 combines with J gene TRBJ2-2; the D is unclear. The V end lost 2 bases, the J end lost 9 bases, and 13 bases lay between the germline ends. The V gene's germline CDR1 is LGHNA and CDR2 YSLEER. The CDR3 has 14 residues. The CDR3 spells CASSQITPGRELFF. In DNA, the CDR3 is TGCGCCAGCAGCCAAATTACGCCGGGCAGGGAGCTGTTTTTT.

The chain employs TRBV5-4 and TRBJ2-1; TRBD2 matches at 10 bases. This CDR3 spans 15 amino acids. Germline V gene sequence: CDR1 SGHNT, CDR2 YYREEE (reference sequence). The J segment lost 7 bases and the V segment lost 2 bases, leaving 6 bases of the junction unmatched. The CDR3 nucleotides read TGTGCCAGCAGCTTAGGGCTAGCGGGAGAGAATGAGCAGTTCTTC. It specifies CASSLGLAGENEQFF.

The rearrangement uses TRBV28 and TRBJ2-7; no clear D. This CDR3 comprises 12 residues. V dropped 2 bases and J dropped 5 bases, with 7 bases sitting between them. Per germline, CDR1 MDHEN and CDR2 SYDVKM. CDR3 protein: CASSLRGHEQYF. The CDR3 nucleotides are TGTGCCAGCAGTTTACGTGGACACGAGCAGTACTTC.

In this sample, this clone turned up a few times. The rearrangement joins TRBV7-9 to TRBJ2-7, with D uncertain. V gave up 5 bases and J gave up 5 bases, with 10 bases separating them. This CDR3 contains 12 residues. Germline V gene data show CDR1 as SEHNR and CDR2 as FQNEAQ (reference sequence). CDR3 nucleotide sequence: TGTGCCAGCAGCCCCCACCGGGACGAGCAGTACTTC. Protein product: CASSPHRDEQYF.

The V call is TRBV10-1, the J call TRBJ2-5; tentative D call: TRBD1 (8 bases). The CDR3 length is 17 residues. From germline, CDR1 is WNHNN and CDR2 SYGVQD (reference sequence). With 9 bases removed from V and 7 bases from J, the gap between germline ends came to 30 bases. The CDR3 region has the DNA TGCGCCAGAAACCGGCGGGGGAACAGGGGGTTTTTGCCGACCCAGTACTTC. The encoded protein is CARNRRGNRGFLPTQYF.

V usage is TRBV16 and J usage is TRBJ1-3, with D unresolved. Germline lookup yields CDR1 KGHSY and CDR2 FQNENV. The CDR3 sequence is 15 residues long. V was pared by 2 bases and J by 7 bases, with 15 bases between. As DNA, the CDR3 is TGTGCCAGCAGCCAACATCGGGCCGTTCTCAACACCATATATTTT. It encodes CASSQHRAVLNTIYF.

The CDR3 protein is CASSDSPSGNTDTQYF. As DNA, the CDR3 is TGTGCCAGCAGTGACTCGCCTAGCGGGAATACAGATACGCAGTATTTT. V gene TRBV6-4 combines with J gene TRBJ2-3; TRBD2 matches 9 bases. After removal of 0 bases from V and 3 bases from J, the junction contained 4 bases not matched to a gene. Germline-derived CDR1 and CDR2 are MRHNA and SNTAGT. The CDR3 spans 16 residues.

The DNA for the CDR3 is TGTGCTAGTGGTTCGCCACTACTTCGGGGCACAGATACGCAGTATTTT. It yields the protein CASGSPLLRGTDTQYF. The chain combines TRBV12-5 with TRBJ2-3; D unclear. Trimming cost V 4 bases and J 1 base, with 15 bases left between them. Germline CDR1 is LGHNT and CDR2 is FRNRAP. The CDR3 runs 16 residues.

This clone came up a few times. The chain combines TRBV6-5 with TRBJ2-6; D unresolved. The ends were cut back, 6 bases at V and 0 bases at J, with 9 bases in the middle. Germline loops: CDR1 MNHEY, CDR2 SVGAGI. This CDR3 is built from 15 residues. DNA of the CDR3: TGTGCCAGCAGGACTTCCAGCTCTGGGGCCAACGTCCTGACTTTC. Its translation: CASRTSSSGANVLTF.

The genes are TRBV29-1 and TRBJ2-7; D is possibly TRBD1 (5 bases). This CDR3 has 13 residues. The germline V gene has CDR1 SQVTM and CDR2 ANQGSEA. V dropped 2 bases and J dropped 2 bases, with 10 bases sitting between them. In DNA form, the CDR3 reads TGCAGCGTTGAAACGCCGGACACCTACGAGCAGTACTTC. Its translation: CSVETPDTYEQYF.

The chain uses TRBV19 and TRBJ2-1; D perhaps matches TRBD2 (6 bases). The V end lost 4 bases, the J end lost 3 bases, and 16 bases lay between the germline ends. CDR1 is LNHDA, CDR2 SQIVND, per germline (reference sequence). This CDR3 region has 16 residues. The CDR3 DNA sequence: TGTGCCAGTAGTAGAGGGAGGTGGGGGGACTACAATGAGCAGTTCTTC. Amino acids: CASSRGRWGDYNEQFF.

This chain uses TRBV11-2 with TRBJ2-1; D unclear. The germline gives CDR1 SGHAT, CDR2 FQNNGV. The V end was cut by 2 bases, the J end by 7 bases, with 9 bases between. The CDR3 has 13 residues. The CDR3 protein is CASSLSEENEQFF. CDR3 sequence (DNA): TGTGCCAGCAGCTTAAGTGAGGAGAATGAGCAGTTCTTC.

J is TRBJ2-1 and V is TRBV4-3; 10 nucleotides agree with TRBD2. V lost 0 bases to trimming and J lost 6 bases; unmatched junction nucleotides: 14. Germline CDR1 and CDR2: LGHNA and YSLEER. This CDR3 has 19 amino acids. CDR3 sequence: CASSQEIFASGSLSNEQFF. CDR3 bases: TGCGCCAGCAGCCAAGAAATTTTCGCTAGCGGGAGTCTCAGCAATGAGCAGTTCTTC.

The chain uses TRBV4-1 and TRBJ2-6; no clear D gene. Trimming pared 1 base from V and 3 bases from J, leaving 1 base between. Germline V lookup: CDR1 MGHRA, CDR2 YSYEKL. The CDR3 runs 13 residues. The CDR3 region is CASSQGGANVLTF. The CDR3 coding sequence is TGCGCCAGCAGCCAAGGTGGGGCCAACGTCCTGACTTTC.

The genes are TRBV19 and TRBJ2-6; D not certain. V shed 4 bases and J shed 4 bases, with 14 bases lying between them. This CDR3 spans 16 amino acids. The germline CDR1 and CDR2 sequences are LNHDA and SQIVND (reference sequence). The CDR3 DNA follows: TGTGCCAGTAGTAGAAGGAAGGTTTCAGGGGCCAACGTCCTGACTTTC. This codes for CASSRRKVSGANVLTF.

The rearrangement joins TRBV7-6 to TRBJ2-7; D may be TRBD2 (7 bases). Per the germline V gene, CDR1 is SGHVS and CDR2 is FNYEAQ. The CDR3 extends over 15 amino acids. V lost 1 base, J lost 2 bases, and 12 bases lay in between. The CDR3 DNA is TGTGCCAGCAGCTTAGGCGGGGGCCCAACCTACGAGCAGTACTTC. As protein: CASSLGGGPTYEQYF.

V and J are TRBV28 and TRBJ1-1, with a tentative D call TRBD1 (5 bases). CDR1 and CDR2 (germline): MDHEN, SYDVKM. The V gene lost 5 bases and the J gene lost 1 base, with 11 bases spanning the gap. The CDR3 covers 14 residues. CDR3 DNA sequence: TGTGCCAGCAGTATGGACAAAGAGAACACTGAAGCTTTCTTT. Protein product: CASSMDKENTEAFF.